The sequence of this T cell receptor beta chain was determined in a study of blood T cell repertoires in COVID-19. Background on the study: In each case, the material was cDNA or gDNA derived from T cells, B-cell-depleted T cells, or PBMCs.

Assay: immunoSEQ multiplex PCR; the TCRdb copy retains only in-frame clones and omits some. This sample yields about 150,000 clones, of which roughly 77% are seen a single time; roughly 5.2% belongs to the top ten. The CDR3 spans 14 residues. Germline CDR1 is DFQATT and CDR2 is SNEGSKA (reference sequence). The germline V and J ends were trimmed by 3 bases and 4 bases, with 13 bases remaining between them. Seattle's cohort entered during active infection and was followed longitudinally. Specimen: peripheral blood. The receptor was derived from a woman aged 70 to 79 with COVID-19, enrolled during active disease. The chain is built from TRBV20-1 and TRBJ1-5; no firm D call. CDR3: CSASGISLNQPQHF. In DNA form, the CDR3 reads TGCAGTGCTAGTGGCATCTCGCTAAATCAGCCCCAGCATTTT.